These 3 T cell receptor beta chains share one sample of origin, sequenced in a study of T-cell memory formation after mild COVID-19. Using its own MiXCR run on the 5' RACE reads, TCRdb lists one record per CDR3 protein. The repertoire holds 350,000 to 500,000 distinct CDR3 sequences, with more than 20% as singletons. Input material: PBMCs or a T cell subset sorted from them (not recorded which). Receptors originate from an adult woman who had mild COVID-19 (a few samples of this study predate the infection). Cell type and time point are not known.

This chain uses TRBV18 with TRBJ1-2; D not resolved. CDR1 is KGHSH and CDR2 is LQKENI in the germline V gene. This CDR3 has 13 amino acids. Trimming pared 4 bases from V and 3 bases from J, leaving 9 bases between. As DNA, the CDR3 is TGTGCCAGCTCACGGGGAGAGGACTATGGCTACACCTTC. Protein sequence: CASSRGEDYGYTF.

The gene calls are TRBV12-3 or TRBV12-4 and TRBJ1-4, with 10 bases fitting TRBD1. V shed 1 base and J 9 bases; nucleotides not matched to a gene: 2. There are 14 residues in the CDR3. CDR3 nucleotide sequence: TGTGCCAGCAGTTTAGGACAGGGGGCCCAAAAACTGTTTTTT. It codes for CASSLGQGAQKLFF.

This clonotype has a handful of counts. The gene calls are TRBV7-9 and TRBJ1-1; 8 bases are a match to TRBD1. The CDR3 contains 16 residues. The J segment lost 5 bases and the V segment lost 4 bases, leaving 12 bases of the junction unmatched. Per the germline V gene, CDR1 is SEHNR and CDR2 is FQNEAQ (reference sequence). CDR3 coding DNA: TGTGCCAGCAGCTCCACCGACAGGGGCAAAGGAACTGAAGCTTTCTTT. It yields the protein CASSSTDRGKGTEAFF.